The 20 T cell receptor beta chains in this list originate from one sample, sequenced in a study of OX40 agonist ivuxolimab in advanced cancers. Profiling relied on immunoSEQ multiplex PCR, and the TCRdb table lists in-frame clones only, not all of them. The table has some 25,000 clones, approximately 85% seen once. The specimen was CD4+ or CD8+ T cells sorted from blood, collected in a trial of the OX40 agonist ivuxolimab. The receptors come from an adult with an advanced solid tumor such as melanoma, head and neck, liver or kidney cancer.

The V and J genes are TRBV2 and TRBJ1-1, with D unresolved. The V gene lost 7 bases and the J gene lost 6 bases, with 6 bases spanning the gap. Germline lookup yields CDR1 SNHLY and CDR2 FYNNEI. The length of the CDR3 is 10 residues. The CDR3: CASIGSEAFF. The CDR3 DNA follows: TGTGCCAGCATAGGATCTGAAGCTTTCTTT.

The V and J genes are TRBV27 and TRBJ1-6; D perhaps matches TRBD1 (5 bases). CDR3 size: 16 residues. Trimming cost V 7 bases and J 0 bases, with 13 bases left between them. Germline loops: CDR1 MNHEY, CDR2 SMNVEV (reference sequence). CDR3 loop: CASNVAGSSYNSPLHF. In DNA form, the CDR3 reads TGTGCCAGCAATGTGGCAGGGAGCTCCTATAATTCACCCCTCCACTTT.

To note about this clone: This same CDR3 is encoded by further DNA sequences in the sample. The chain uses TRBV11-2 and TRBJ2-7; D is ambiguous. Trimming took 5 bases from V and 3 from J, leaving 8 bases between them. Germline CDR1 is SGHAT and CDR2 is FQNNGV. The CDR3 totals 12 residues. The chain's CDR3 is CASSLASYEQYF. The CDR3 coding sequence is TGTGCCAGCAGCCTCGCTAGCTACGAGCAGTACTTC.

V usage is TRBV18 and J usage is TRBJ2-3, with TRBD2 as a possible D gene (6 bases). The germline V and J ends were trimmed by 2 bases and 6 bases, with 9 bases remaining between them. The germline CDR1 and CDR2 sequences are KGHSH and LQKENI. The length of the CDR3 is 13 residues. CDR3 protein: CASSPWGEDTQYF. In nucleotides, the CDR3 is TGTGCCAGCTCACCATGGGGGGAGGATACGCAGTATTTT. The full variable domain, with the rest looked up from reference TRBV18 and TRBJ2-3, is NAGVMQNPRHLVRRRGQEARLRCSPMKGHSHVYWYRQLPEEGLKFMVYLQKENIIDESGMPKERFSAEFPKEGPSILRIQQVVRGDSAAYFCASSPWGEDTQYFGPGTRLTVL.

The chain recombines TRBV6-5 with TRBJ1-4; a weak D match, TRBD1 (5 bases). V lost 2 bases and J 0 bases, leaving 7 bases between the germline ends. Looked up from germline, CDR1 is MNHEY and CDR2 is SVGAGI. This CDR3 comprises 15 residues. CDR3 nucleotides: TGTGCCAGCAGTTACACGGGGGCAACTAATGAAAAACTGTTTTTT. Amino acids: CASSYTGATNEKLFF.

The chain recombines TRBV5-1 with TRBJ2-1; 10 bases align to TRBD1. V lost 3 bases and J lost 7; bases outside the gene matches: 7. Germline CDR1 reads SGHRS; CDR2 reads YFSETQ. The CDR3 is 15 residues long. CDR3: CASSSPGTGENEQFF. DNA of the CDR3: TGCGCCAGCAGCTCCCCAGGGACAGGGGAGAATGAGCAGTTCTTC.

The J gene is TRBJ2-1, the V gene TRBV7-8; D is possibly TRBD1 (6 bases). CDR1 SGHVS and CDR2 FQNEAQ come from the germline V gene. V shed 6 bases and J shed 4 bases, with 16 bases lying between them. The CDR3 covers 15 residues. The CDR3 loop reads CASSPLGGGYNEQFF. CDR3 coding DNA: TGTGCCAGCAGTCCACTAGGGGGTGGGTACAATGAGCAGTTCTTC.

Concerning this clone itself: The junction shows a germline mismatch at one end, possibly a read error. The rearrangement links TRBV27 to TRBJ2-7; TRBD1 matches 8 bases. The CDR3 is made up of 15 amino acids. The germline V gene has CDR1 MNHEY and CDR2 SMNVEV (reference sequence). This chain's CDR3 is CTSSWSGQGTYEQYF. Here the CDR3 DNA reads TGTACCAGCAGTTGGTCTGGACAGGGAACCTACGAGCAGTACTTC.

The chain employs TRBV4-1 and TRBJ1-2, with a weak D call TRBD1 (6 bases). This CDR3 spans 15 amino acids. Germline V CDR1 and CDR2: MGHRA, YSYEKL. The V end was cut by 1 base, the J end by 4 bases, with 13 bases between. This chain's CDR3 is CASSQVVGGIYGYTF. CDR3 nucleotide sequence: TGCGCCAGCAGCCAAGTAGTAGGGGGTATCTATGGCTACACCTTC.

The rearrangement links TRBV7-9 to TRBJ2-5; the D gene is possibly TRBD1 (6 bases). V was cut by 4 bases and J by 4 bases, with 13 bases left in between. The CDR3 is made up of 14 amino acids. Germline assignment: CDR1 SEHNR and CDR2 FQNEAQ (reference sequence). The DNA of the CDR3 is TGTGCCAGCAGCTCCCTACAGGGAGTAGAGACCCAGTACTTC. Its protein product is CASSSLQGVETQYF.

This rearrangement joins TRBV2 to TRBJ2-7; the match to TRBD2 covers 11 bases. Germline V gives CDR1 SNHLY, CDR2 FYNNEI. This CDR3 has 15 amino acids. V gave up 2 bases and J gave up 4 bases; unmatched junction bases: 4. The CDR3 is CASSELAGGVYEQYF. The CDR3 coding sequence is TGTGCCAGCAGTGAACTAGCGGGAGGTGTTTACGAGCAGTACTTC.

The J gene is TRBJ1-5, the V gene TRBV6-1; a weak D match, TRBD1 (5 bases). Germline loops: CDR1 MNHNS, CDR2 SASEGT. CDR3 length: 19 amino acids. V lost 2 bases and J 2 bases, leaving 22 bases between the germline ends. Written as DNA, the CDR3 is TGTGCCAGCAGTGAACGAGGGGCAGGGAGGTCCCGAGGCAATCAGCCCCAGCATTTT. Translation gives CASSERGAGRSRGNQPQHF.

As to this clone: The junction shows a germline mismatch at one end, possibly a read error. V usage is TRBV6-4 and J usage is TRBJ2-1; D gene uncertain. Germline assignment: CDR1 MRHNA and CDR2 SNTAGT. The CDR3 contains 13 residues. The CDR3 reads CVSSDPFYNEQFF. The CDR3 nucleotides read TGTGTCAGCAGTGACCCCTTTTACAATGAGCAGTTCTTC.

The table lists this clone with a few counts. The rearrangement joins TRBV5-3 to TRBJ2-2, with D perhaps TRBD1 (6 bases). TRBV5-3 is an ORF, and what it does is uncertain. The CDR3 length is 15 residues. Between the trimmed V and J ends, which lost 0 bases and 3 bases, there was a span of 9 bases. DNA for the CDR3: TGTGCCAGAAGCTTGGCAGGGGCTGACACCGGGGAGCTGTTTTTT. Its translation: CARSLAGADTGELFF.

This sequence joins TRBV6-4 and TRBJ2-3, with TRBD2 matching 8 bases. V was clipped by 5 bases and J by 4 bases; unmatched bases: 8. The germline CDR1 and CDR2 sequences are MRHNA and SNTAGT. This CDR3 has 15 residues. The CDR3 DNA reads TGTGCCAGCAGTTACAGCGGGAGTCTCGCAGATACGCAGTATTTT. This sequence encodes CASSYSGSLADTQYF.

V and J are TRBV11-1 and TRBJ2-3; the D gene is possibly TRBD1 (6 bases). Germline V gene sequence: CDR1 SGHAT, CDR2 FQDESV (reference sequence). This CDR3 is built from 15 residues. The germline V and J ends were trimmed by 0 bases and 0 bases, with 7 bases remaining between them. CDR3 nucleotides: TGTGCCAGCAGCTTAGCCCAGGGGAGCACAGATACGCAGTATTTT. Encoded protein: CASSLAQGSTDTQYF.

This clone was seen just once. The CDR3 loop reads CASSLGSGSHNEQFF. The CDR3 DNA reads TGTGCCAGCAGCTTAGGTAGCGGGAGTCATAATGAGCAGTTCTTC. The rearrangement links TRBV11-2 to TRBJ2-1, with TRBD2 matching over 9 bases. Trimming at V came to 1 base and at J to 7 bases, leaving 5 bases not matched to a gene. Germline values: CDR1 SGHAT, CDR2 FQNNGV. The CDR3 is made up of 15 amino acids.

CDR3 in DNA: TGCAGCGTTGATCTAGGGGTCGGAGAGACCCAGTACTTC. It yields the protein CSVDLGVGETQYF. This sequence joins TRBV29-1 and TRBJ2-5, with D maybe TRBD1 (5 bases). The CDR3 contains 13 residues. V shed 3 bases and J shed 4 bases, with 12 bases lying between them. CDR1 and CDR2 from the germline V gene are SQVTM and ANQGSEA.

The chain is built from TRBV11-2 and TRBJ2-7; 9 nucleotides line up with TRBD2. This CDR3 comprises 16 residues. The ends lost 4 bases at V and 4 bases at J; junction bases unmatched: 11. CDR1 and CDR2 (germline): SGHAT, FQNNGV. The CDR3 sequence: CASSSLFLAGTYEQYF. The CDR3, as DNA: TGTGCCAGCAGCTCTCTCTTCCTAGCGGGGACGTACGAGCAGTACTTC.

The J gene is TRBJ2-1, the V gene TRBV29-1; 13 nucleotides match TRBD2. The CDR3 loop spans 13 amino acids. Losses at the gene ends were 7 bases for V and 6 bases for J; bases not matched to a gene: 3. Germline assignment: CDR1 SQVTM and CDR2 ANQGSEA. As DNA, the CDR3 is TGCAGCGGCGGACTAGCGGGAGTCAATGAGCAGTTCTTC. Encoded protein: CSGGLAGVNEQFF.